The 4 T cell receptor beta chains below come from one sample, sequenced in a study of T cell responses to AZD1222 COVID-19 vaccine. Some clones are missing from TCRdb's copy, which holds only in-frame ones; the method was immunoSEQ multiplex PCR. The top ten clones hold about 13% of a sample with 95,000 to 100,000 clones, about 92% of them seen once. The material sequenced was peripheral blood, taken on day 0 of AZD1222 vaccination. All receptors come from an adult in good health.

This chain uses TRBV3-1 (or the pseudogene TRBV3-2) with TRBJ2-3; D is ambiguous. Germline CDR1 is LGHDT and CDR2 is YNNKEL (reference sequence). The CDR3 covers 13 residues. Trimming pared 1 base from V and 4 bases from J, leaving 6 bases between. DNA for the CDR3: TGTGCCAGCAGCCAAGTTATGTCAGATACGCAGTATTTT. It yields the protein CASSQVMSDTQYF.

J is TRBJ1-1 and V is TRBV18, with 7 nucleotides matching TRBD1. Trimming cost V 5 bases and J 1 base; bases outside gene matches: 4. Germline V CDR1 and CDR2: KGHSH, LQKENI. CDR3 length: 14 amino acids. The CDR3 nucleotides read TGTGCCAGCTCAGTACAGGGGTCGAACACTGAAGCTTTCTTT. It yields the protein CASSVQGSNTEAFF.

The rearrangement joins TRBV10-3 to TRBJ1-5; no definite D call. Trimming left V 2 bases short and J 7 bases short, with 6 bases between. The CDR3 totals 12 residues. Germline CDR1 is ENHRY and CDR2 is SYGVKD. The CDR3 here is CAISEPAQPQHF. The CDR3 DNA reads TGTGCCATCAGTGAGCCCGCACAGCCCCAGCATTTT.

This clone occurred once. The J gene is TRBJ1-1, the V gene TRBV5-1, with a possible D match to TRBD1 (6 bases). The CDR3 spans 14 residues. Trimming left V 4 bases short and J 5 bases short, with 15 bases between. The germline V gene encodes CDR1 SGHRS and CDR2 YFSETQ. This CDR3 is CASSQNTGSTEAFF. CDR3 DNA sequence: TGCGCCAGCAGCCAGAACACAGGGTCAACTGAAGCTTTCTTT.